The 6 T cell receptor beta chains below all came from one sample that was sequenced in a study of cytomegalovirus exposure and HLA in healthy donors. Primers for the PCR totalled 60 Vbeta and 13 Jbeta. Measured with immunoSEQ multiplex PCR; TCRdb has only the in-frame clones, and not every one. The data show fewer than 90,000 clones, about 76% seen once. Material: PBMCs. These receptors were taken from a man aged 25 to 40 in good health and CMV-seropositive.

The chain is built from TRBV6-6 and TRBJ2-5; 9 nucleotides align to TRBD1. The better agreement between TRBJ2-7 and the DNA end casts doubt on the J call. CDR1 is MNHNY, CDR2 SVGAGI, per germline (reference sequence). The CDR3 spans 15 residues. The CDR3 loop reads CASTPTGTGRYEQYF. The CDR3 nucleotides are TGTGCCAGCACCCCCACCGGGACAGGGCGGTACGAGCAGTACTTC.

This clone was detected once. This chain connects TRBV19 to TRBJ2-2, with 14 bases aligning to TRBD2. The CDR3 consists of 16 residues. Germline V gene lookup returns CDR1 LNHDA and CDR2 SQIVND (reference sequence). The V gene end was trimmed by 4 bases and the J gene end by 5 bases; junction bases not matched to a gene: 3. The CDR3 here is CASSRGTSGGTGELFF. The CDR3 bases are TGTGCCAGTAGTAGAGGGACTAGCGGGGGAACCGGGGAGCTGTTTTTT.

V and J are TRBV14 and TRBJ2-3, with 8 bases fitting TRBD2. CDR3 length: 16 residues. Trimming removed 5 bases from V and 2 bases from J; junction bases left unmatched: 9. Germline CDR1 SGHDN, CDR2 FVKESK. The DNA for the CDR3 is TGTGCCAGCAGCGAAGTCAGCGGGGGACTCACAGATACGCAGTATTTT. This codes for CASSEVSGGLTDTQYF.

In nucleotides, the CDR3 is TGCGCCAGCAGCCAATCTCGGCGGACTAGCGGTTACGAGCAGTACTTC. Encoded protein: CASSQSRRTSGYEQYF. V gene TRBV4-3 combines with J gene TRBJ2-5, with TRBD2 matching over 10 bases. The J call is uncertain, as TRBJ2-7 better fits the DNA end. Germline assignment: CDR1 LGHNA and CDR2 YSLEER. The CDR3 consists of 16 residues.

The CDR3 DNA reads TGCGCCAGCAGCCAAGACCCAGGGGGGCAGCCCCAGCATTTT. It translates to CASSQDPGGQPQHF. The V gene is TRBV4-1, the J gene TRBJ1-5, with 7 nucleotides matching TRBD1. The germline gives CDR1 MGHRA, CDR2 YSYEKL. The CDR3 is 14 amino acids. J gave up 7 bases and V 0 bases, and 3 bases lay outside the gene matches.

This chain links TRBV29-1 with TRBJ1-1, with D possibly matching TRBD1 (5 bases). The CDR3 contains 16 residues. Germline CDR1 reads SQVTM; CDR2 reads ANQGSEA. V was clipped by 3 bases and J by 11 bases, with 28 bases between them. DNA for the CDR3: TGCAGCGTTGATCGCGATTTAGGGGTCGGTCCGGAGGGGGCTTTCTTT. The encoded protein is CSVDRDLGVGPEGAFF.